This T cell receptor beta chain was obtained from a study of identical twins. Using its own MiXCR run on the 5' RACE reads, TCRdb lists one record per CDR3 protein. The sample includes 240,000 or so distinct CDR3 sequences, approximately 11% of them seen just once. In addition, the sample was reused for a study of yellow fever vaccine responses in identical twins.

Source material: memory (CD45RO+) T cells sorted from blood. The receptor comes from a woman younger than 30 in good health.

CDR3 in DNA: TGTGCCATAGGGTACACCGGGGAGCTGTTTTTT. Translating it yields CAIGYTGELFF. The rearrangement joins TRBV7-2 to TRBJ2-2; D gene uncertain. Per germline, CDR1 SGHTA and CDR2 FQGNSA. V was cut by 10 bases and J by 3 bases, with 6 bases left in between. This CDR3 is 11 amino acids long. The full variable domain, in which reference TRBV7-2 and TRBJ2-2 provide the parts outside the CDR3, is GAGVSQSPSNKVTEKGKDVELRCDPISGHTALYWYRQSLGQGLEFLIYFQGNSAPDKSGLPSDRFSAERTGGSVSTLTIQRTQQEDSAVYLCAIGYTGELFFGEGSRLTVL.